This passage covers 7 T cell receptor beta chains from one sample sequenced in a study of tumor and adjacent non-tumor tissue in lung cancer. No cell sorting was done before RNA was extracted from the tissue. The normal lung tissue was taken more than 3 cm from the tumor edge. Three rounds of nested PCR, following a modified ARM-PCR protocol, produced the TCRbeta library. TCRdb reanalysed the multiplex PCR reads using MiXCR and keeps one entry per CDR3 protein. The sample contains 90,000 to 100,000 distinct CDR3 sequences, less than 85% of which appear only once. Sequenced input: distant non-tumor lung tissue. All receptors derive from a man in his 60s with small cell lung cancer.

As regards this clonotype: The junction shows a germline mismatch at one end, possibly a read error. J is TRBJ1-1 and V is TRBV10-3; D is perhaps TRBD1 (5 bases). This CDR3 has 14 amino acids. Germline CDR1 reads ENHRY; CDR2 reads SYGVKD. CDR3 DNA: TGTGCCATCGGTGTGGGACTGGAGATAGCTGAAGGTTTCTTT. The encoded protein is CAIGVGLEIAEGFF.

Notes on this clonotype: A junction boundary mismatches the germline segment, possibly from a read error. J is TRBJ2-1 and V is TRBV10-3; weak D call: TRBD2 (6 bases). Germline V CDR1 and CDR2: ENHRY, SYGVKD. This CDR3 is 15 amino acids long. DNA for the CDR3: TGTACCATCAGTGAGGCCTCCGGGACTCCTGATGAGCAGTTCTTC. As protein: CTISEASGTPDEQFF.

For this clonotype: Sequence at one end of the junction differs from germline and may be a read error. The rearrangement uses TRBV11-3 and TRBJ2-5; 11 positions agree with TRBD2. The CDR3 spans 14 residues. Per germline, CDR1 SGHNT and CDR2 YENEEA. Here the CDR3 reads CASTPGLAEETQYF. The CDR3 bases are TGTGCCAGCACTCCGGGACTAGCGGAAGAGACCCAGTATTTC.

In the case of this clonotype: At one end, the junction sequence differs from germline, possibly due to a read error. The chain links TRBV4-2 to TRBJ2-2, with TRBD2 matching 12 bases. This CDR3 comprises 15 residues. The germline V gene encodes CDR1 LGHNA and CDR2 YNFKEQ. The DNA for the CDR3 is TGTACCAGCAGCCGACTAGCGGGAGATACCGGGGAGTTGTTATTT. Its translation is CTSSRLAGDTGELLF.

This clonotype is judged medium-sized (0.01 to 0.1%). The chain couples TRBV12-3 or TRBV12-4 to TRBJ2-7; 16 bases agree with TRBD2. CDR3 length: 15 residues. The V gene end was trimmed by 6 bases and the J gene end by 6 bases; junction bases not matched to a gene: 5. CDR3 sequence reads: CASSTGLAGGSEQYF. The CDR3, as DNA: TGTGCCAGCAGCACGGGACTAGCGGGAGGGAGCGAGCAGTACTTC.

Remarks on this clonotype: An end of the junction does not agree with germline; a read error may underlie this. The chain couples TRBV12-3 or TRBV12-4 to TRBJ1-5; D not certain. The CDR3 runs to 14 residues. The CDR3 loop is CARSSRESNQPQQF. CDR3 sequence (DNA): TGTGCCAGGAGTTCAAGAGAGAGCAATCAGCCCCAGCAATTT.

As regards this clonotype: At one end the junction does not follow the germline gene, possibly because of a read error. This chain joins TRBV20-1 and TRBJ2-1; D unclear. CDR3 size: 15 residues. Per the germline V gene, CDR1 is DFQATT and CDR2 is SNEGSKA (reference sequence). CDR3 nucleotide sequence: TGCAGTGCGCGAACTGCCGGAACGCCAGACAATGAGGAGTTCTTC. Its translation is CSARTAGTPDNEEFF.